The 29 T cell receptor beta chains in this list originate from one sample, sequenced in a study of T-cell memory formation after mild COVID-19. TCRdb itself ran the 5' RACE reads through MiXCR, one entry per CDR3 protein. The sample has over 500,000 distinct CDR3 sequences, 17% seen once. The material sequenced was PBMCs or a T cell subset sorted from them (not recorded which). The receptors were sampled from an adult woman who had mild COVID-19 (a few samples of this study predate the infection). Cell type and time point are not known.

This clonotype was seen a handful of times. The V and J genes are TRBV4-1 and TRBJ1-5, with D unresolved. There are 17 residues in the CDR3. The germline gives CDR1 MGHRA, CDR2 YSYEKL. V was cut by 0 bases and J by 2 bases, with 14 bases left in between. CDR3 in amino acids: CASSQDGAGVGNQPQHF. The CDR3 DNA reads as TGCGCCAGCAGCCAAGATGGTGCGGGAGTCGGCAATCAGCCCCAGCATTTT.

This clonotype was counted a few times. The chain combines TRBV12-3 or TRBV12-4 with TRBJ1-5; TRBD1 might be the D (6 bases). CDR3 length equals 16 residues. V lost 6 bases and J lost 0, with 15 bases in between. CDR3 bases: TGTGCCAGCAGGGACAACAGGGTGGGTAGCAATCAGCCCCAGCATTTT. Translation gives CASRDNRVGSNQPQHF.

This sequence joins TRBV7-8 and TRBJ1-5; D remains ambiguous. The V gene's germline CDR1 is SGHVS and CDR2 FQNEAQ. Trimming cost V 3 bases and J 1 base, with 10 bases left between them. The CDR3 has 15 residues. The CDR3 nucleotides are TGTGCCAGCAGCTTCGGGGAAGTAAGCAATCAGCCCCAGCATTTT. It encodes CASSFGEVSNQPQHF. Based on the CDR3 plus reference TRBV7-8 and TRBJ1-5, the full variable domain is GAGVSQSPRYKVAKRGQDVALRCDPISGHVSLFWYQQALGQGPEFLTYFQNEAQLDKSGLPSDRFFAERPEGSVSTLKIQRTQQEDSAVYLCASSFGEVSNQPQHFGDGTRLSIL.

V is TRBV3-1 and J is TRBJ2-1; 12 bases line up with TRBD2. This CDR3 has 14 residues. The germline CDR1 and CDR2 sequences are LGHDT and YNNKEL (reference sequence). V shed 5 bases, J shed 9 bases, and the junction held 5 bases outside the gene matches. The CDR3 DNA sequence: TGTGCCAGCAGCGAATGGGGACTAGCGGGTGAGCAGTTCTTC. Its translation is CASSEWGLAGEQFF.

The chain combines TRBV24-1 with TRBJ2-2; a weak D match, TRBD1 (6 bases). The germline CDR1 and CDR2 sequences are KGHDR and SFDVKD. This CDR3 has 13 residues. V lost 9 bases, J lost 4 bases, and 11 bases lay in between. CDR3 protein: CATVGQFTGELFF. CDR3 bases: TGTGCCACCGTTGGACAGTTCACCGGGGAGCTGTTTTTT.

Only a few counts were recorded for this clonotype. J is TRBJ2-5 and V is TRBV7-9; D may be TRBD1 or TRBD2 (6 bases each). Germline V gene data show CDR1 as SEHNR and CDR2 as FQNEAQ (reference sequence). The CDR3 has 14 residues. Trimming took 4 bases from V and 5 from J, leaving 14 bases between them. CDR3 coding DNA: TGTGCCAGCAGCTGGAAGGGGGGCAGCGAGACCCAGTACTTC. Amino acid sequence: CASSWKGGSETQYF.

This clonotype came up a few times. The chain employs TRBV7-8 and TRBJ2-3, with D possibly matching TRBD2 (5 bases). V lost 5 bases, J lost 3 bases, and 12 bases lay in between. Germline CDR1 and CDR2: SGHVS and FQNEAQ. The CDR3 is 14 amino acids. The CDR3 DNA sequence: TGTGCCAGCAGCCCACTCCGGGAAACAGATACGCAGTATTTT. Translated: CASSPLRETDTQYF.

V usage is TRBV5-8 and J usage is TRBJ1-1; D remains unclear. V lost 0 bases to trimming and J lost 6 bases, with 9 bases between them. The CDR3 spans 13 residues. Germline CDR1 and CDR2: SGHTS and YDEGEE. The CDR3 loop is CASSLAGSAEAFF. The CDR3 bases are TGTGCCAGCAGCTTGGCCGGGTCAGCTGAAGCTTTCTTT.

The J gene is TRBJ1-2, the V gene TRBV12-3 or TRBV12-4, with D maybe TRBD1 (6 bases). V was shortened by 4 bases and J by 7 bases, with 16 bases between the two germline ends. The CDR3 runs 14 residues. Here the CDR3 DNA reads TGTGCCAGCAGTTCCACAGGGTGGGGGGGTGGCTACACCTTC. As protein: CASSSTGWGGGYTF.

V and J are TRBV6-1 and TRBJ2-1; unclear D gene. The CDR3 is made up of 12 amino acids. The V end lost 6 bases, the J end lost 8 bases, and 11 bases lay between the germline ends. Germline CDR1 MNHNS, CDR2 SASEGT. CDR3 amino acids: CASRPYVDEQFF. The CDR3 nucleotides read TGTGCCAGCAGGCCATATGTCGATGAGCAGTTCTTC.

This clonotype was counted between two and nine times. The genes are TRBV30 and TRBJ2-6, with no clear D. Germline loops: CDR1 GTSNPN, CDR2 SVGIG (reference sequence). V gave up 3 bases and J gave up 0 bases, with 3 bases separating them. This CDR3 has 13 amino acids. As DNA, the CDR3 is TGTGCCTGGAGCCTCTCTGGGGCCAACGTCCTGACTTTC. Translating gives CAWSLSGANVLTF.

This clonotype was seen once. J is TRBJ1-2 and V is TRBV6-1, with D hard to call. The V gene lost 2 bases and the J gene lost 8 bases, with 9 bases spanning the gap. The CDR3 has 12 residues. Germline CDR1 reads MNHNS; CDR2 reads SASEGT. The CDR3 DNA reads TGTGCCAGCAGTGAAAGGGTTGGAGGCTACACCTTC. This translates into CASSERVGGYTF.

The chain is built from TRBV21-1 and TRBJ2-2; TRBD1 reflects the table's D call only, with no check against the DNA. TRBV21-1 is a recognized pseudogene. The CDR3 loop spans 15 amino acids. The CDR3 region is CASSSGQGTTGELFF. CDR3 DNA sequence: TGTGCCAGCAGCTCAGGACAGGGGACCACCGGGGAGCTGTTTTTT.

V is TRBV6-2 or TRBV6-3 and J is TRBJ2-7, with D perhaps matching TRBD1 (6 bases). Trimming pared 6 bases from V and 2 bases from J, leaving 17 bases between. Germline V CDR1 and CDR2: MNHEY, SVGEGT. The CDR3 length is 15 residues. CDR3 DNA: TGTGCCAGCAGCCCACGTGGCAGGGGACCCTACGAGCAGTACTTC. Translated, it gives CASSPRGRGPYEQYF.

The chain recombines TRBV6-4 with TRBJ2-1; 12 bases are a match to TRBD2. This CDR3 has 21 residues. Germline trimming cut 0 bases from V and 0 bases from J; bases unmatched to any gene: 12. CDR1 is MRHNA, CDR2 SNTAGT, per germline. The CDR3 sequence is CASSDSAVASGGASSYNEQFF. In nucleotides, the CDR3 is TGTGCCAGCAGTGACTCGGCGGTGGCTAGCGGGGGGGCGAGCTCCTACAATGAGCAGTTCTTC.

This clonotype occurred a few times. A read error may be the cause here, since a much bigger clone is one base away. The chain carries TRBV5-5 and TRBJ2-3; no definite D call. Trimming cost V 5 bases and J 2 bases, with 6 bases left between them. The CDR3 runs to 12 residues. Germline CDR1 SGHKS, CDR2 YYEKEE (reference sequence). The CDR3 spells CASSYATDTQYF. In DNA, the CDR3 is TGTGCCAGCAGTTACGCCACAGATACGCAGTATTTT.

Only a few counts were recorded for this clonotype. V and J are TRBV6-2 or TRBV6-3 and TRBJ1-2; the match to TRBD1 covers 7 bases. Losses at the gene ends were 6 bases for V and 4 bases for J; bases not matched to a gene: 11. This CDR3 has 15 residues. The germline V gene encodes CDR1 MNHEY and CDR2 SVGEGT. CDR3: CASRPDRSLLYGYTF. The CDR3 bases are TGTGCCAGCAGACCGGACAGGTCCCTCCTCTATGGCTACACCTTC.

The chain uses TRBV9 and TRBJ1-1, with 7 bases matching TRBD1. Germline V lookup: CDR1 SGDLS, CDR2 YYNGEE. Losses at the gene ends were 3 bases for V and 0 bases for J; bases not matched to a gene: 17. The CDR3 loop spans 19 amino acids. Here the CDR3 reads CASSGTKRGGPPMNTEAFF. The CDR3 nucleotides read TGTGCCAGCAGCGGAACCAAACGAGGGGGCCCCCCTATGAACACTGAAGCTTTCTTT. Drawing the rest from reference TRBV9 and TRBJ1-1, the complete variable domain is DSGVTQTPKHLITATGQRVTLRCSPRSGDLSVYWYQQSLDQGLQFLIQYYNGEERAKGNILERFSAQQFPDLHSELNLSSLELGDSALYFCASSGTKRGGPPMNTEAFFGQGTRLTVV.

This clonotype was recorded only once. As DNA, the CDR3 is TGTGCCAGCAGAAGGACAGGGGACCTTAACTATGGCTACACCTTC. It translates to CASRRTGDLNYGYTF. The chain carries TRBV7-2 and TRBJ1-2; 9 positions agree with TRBD1. CDR1 SGHTA and CDR2 FQGNSA come from the germline V gene. V lost 6 bases and J lost 1; bases outside the gene matches: 6. The CDR3 loop spans 15 amino acids.

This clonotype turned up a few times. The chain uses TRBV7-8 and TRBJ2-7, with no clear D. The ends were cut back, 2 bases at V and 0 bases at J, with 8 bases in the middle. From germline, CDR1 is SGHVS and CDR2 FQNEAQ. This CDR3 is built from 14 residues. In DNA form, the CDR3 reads TGTGCCAGCAGCTTAACCCTCCTCTCCTACGAGCAGTACTTC. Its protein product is CASSLTLLSYEQYF. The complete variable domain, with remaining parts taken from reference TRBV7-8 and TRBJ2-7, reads GAGVSQSPRYKVAKRGQDVALRCDPISGHVSLFWYQQALGQGPEFLTYFQNEAQLDKSGLPSDRFFAERPEGSVSTLKIQRTQQEDSAVYLCASSLTLLSYEQYFGPGTRLTVT.

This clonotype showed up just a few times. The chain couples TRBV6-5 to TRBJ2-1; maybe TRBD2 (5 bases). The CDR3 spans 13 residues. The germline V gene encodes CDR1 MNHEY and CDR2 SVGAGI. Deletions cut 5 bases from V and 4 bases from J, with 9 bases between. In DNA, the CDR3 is TGTGCCAGCAGTGAGGGTTTTTACAATGAGCAGTTCTTC. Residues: CASSEGFYNEQFF.

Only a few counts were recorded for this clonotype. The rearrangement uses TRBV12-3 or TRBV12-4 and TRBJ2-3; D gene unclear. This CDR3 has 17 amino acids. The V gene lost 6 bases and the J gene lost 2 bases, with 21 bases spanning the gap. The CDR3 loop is CASSNPAYGVTTDTQYF. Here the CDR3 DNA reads TGTGCCAGCAGCAACCCAGCTTACGGAGTGACCACAGATACGCAGTATTTT.

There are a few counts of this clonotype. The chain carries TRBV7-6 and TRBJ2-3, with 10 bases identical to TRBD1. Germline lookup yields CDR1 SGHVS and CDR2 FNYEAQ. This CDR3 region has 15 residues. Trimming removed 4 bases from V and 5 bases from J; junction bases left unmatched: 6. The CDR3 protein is CASSSRQGALDTQYF. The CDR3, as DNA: TGTGCCAGCAGCTCCCGACAGGGGGCTTTAGATACGCAGTATTTT.

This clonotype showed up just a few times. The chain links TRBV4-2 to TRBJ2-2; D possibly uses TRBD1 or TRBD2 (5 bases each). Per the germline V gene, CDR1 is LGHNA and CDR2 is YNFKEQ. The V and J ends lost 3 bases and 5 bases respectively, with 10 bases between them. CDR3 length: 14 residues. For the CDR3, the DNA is TGTGCCAGCAGCCACGGGACCTTAACCGGGGAGCTGTTTTTT. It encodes CASSHGTLTGELFF.

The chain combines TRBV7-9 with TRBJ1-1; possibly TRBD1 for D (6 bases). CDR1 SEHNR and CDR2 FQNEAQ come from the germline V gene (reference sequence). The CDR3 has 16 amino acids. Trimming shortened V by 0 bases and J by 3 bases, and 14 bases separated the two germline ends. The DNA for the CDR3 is TGTGCCAGCAGCTTAGCGGGAAGACAGGAGGACACTGAAGCTTTCTTT. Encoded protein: CASSLAGRQEDTEAFF.

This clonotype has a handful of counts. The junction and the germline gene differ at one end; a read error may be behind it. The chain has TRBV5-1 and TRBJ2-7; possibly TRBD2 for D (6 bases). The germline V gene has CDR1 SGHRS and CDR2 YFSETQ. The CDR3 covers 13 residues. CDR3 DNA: TGCGCCAGCAGCTTCGGGAGTGATTCCCCCGGGGACTTC. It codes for CASSFGSDSPGDF. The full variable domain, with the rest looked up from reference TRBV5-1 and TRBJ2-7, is KAGVTQTPRYLIKTRGQQVTLSCSPISGHRSVSWYQQTPGQGLQFLFEYFSETQRNKGNFPGRFSGRQFSNSRSEMNVSTLELGDSALYLCASSFGSDSPGDFGPGTRLTVT.

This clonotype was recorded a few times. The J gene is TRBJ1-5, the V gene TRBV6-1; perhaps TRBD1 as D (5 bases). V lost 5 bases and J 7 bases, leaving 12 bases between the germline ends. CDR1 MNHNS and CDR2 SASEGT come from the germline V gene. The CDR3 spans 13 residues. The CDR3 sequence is CASSIGGQQPQHF. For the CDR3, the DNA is TGTGCCAGCAGTATCGGGGGTCAACAGCCCCAGCATTTT.

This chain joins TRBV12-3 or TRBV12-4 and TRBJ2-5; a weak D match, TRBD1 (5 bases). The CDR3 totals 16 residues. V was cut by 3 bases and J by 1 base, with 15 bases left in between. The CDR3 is CASSFLTEKIQETQYF. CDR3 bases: TGTGCCAGCAGTTTTCTGACAGAAAAAATCCAAGAGACCCAGTACTTC.

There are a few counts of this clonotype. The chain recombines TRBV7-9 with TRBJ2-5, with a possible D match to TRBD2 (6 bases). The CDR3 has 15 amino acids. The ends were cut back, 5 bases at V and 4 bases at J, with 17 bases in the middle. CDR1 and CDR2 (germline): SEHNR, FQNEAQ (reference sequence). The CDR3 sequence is CASSPRDFNRETQYF. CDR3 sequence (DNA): TGTGCCAGCAGCCCCCGGGACTTCAATCGAGAGACCCAGTACTTC.